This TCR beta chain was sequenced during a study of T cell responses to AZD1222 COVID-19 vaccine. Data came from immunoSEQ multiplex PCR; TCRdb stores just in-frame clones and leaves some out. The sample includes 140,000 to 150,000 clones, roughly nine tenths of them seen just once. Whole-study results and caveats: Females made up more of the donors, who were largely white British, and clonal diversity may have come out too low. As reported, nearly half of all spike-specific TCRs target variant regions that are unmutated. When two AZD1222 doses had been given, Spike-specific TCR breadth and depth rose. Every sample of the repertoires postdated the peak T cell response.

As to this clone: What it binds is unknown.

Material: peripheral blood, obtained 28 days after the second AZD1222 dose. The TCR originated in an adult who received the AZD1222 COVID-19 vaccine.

The CDR3 coding sequence is TGTGCCAGCAGTCCTTTAGCGGAGAACACCGGGGAGCTGTTTTTT. Amino acids: CASSPLAENTGELFF. The rearrangement links TRBV6-4 to TRBJ2-2; weak D call: TRBD2 (6 bases). The CDR3 is made up of 15 amino acids. V lost 5 bases to trimming and J lost 1 base, with 11 bases between them. The germline gives CDR1 MRHNA, CDR2 SNTAGT.